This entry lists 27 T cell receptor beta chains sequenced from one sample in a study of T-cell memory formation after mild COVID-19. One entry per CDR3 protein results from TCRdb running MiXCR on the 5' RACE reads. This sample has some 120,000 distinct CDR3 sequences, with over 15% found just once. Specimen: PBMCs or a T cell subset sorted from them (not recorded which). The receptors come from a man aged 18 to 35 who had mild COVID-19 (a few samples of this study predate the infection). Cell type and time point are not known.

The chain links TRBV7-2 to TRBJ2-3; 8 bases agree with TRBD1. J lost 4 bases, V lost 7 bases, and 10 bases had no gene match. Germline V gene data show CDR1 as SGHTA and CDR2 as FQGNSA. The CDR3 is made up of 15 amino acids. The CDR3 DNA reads TGTGCCAGCACCGTTCTCCCACAGGGGGCAGATACGCAGTATTTT. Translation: CASTVLPQGADTQYF.

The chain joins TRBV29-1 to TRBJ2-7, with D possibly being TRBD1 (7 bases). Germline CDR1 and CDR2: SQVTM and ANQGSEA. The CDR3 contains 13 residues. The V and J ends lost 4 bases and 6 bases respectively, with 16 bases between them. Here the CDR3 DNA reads TGCAGCGTTGCTCCAGGGGGAGGTGGCGAGCAGTACTTC. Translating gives CSVAPGGGGEQYF.

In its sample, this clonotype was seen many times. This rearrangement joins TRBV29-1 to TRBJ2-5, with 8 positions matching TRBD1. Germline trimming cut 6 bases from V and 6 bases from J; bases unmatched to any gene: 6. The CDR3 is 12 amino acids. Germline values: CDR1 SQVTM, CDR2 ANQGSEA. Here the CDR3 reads CSVLDRVKTQYF. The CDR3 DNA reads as TGCAGCGTGCTGGACAGGGTAAAGACCCAGTACTTC.

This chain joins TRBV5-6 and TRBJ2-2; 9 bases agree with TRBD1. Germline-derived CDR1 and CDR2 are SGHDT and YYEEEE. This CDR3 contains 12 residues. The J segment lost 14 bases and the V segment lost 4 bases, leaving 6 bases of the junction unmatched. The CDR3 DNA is TGTGCCAGCAGCCCCGGGACAGGGAGCCTGTTTTTT. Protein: CASSPGTGSLFF.

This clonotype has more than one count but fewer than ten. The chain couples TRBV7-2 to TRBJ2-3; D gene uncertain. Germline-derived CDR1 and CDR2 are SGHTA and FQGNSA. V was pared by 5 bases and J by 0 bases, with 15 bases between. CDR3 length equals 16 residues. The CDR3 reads CASSQRGDPSTDTQYF. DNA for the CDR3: TGTGCCAGCAGCCAACGTGGCGACCCGAGCACAGATACGCAGTATTTT.

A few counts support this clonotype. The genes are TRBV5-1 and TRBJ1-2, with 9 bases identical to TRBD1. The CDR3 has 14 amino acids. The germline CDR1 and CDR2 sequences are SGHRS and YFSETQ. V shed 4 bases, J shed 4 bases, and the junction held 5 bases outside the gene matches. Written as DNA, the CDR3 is TGCGCCAGCAGCGAGGGACAGGGAACCTATGGCTACACCTTC. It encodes CASSEGQGTYGYTF.

CDR3 DNA sequence: TGCGCCAGCAGCCAAGAGGCCCAGGGGCTCACCGGGGAGCTGTTTTTT. It is translated as CASSQEAQGLTGELFF. J is TRBJ2-2 and V is TRBV4-3, with D tentatively TRBD1 (6 bases). CDR1 is LGHNA and CDR2 is YSLEER in the germline V gene. The ends were cut back, 0 bases at V and 4 bases at J, with 12 bases in the middle. This CDR3 spans 16 amino acids.

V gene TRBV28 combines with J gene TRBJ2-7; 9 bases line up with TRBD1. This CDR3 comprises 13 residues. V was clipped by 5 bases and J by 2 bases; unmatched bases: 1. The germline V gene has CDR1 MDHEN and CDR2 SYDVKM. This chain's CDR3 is CASSGTGPYEQYV. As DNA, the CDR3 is TGTGCCAGCAGTGGGACAGGGCCCTACGAGCAGTACGTC.

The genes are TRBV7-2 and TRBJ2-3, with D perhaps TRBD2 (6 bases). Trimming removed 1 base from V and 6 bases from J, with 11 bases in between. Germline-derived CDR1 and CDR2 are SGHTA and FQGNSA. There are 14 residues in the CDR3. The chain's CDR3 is CASSLGGDVDTQYF. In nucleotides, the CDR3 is TGTGCCAGCAGCTTAGGGGGGGACGTGGATACGCAGTATTTT.

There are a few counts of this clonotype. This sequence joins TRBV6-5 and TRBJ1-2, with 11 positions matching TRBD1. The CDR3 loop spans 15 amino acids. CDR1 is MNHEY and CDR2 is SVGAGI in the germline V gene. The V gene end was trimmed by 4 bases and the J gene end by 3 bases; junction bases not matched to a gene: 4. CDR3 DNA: TGTGCCAGCAGTTGGGGACAGGGGGGAGACTATGGCTACACCTTC. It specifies CASSWGQGGDYGYTF.

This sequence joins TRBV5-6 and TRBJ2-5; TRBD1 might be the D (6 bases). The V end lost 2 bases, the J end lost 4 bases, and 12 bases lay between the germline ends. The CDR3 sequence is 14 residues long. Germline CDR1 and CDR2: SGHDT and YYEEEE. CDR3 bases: TGTGCCAGCAGCTTCGGCACAGGGAGAGAGACCCAGTACTTC. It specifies CASSFGTGRETQYF.

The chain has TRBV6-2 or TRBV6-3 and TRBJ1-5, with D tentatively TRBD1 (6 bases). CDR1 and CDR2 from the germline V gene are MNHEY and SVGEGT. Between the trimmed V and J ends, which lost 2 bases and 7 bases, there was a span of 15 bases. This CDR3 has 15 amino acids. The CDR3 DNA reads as TGTGCCAGCAGTTACGGGAGGGGGGTGGACCAGCCCCAGCATTTT. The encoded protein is CASSYGRGVDQPQHF.

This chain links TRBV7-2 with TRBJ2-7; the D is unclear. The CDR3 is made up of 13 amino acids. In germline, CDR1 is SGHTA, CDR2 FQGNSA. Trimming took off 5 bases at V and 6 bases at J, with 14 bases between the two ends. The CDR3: CASSEWSSSEQYV. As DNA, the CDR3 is TGTGCCAGCAGCGAATGGAGTAGTAGCGAGCAGTACGTC.

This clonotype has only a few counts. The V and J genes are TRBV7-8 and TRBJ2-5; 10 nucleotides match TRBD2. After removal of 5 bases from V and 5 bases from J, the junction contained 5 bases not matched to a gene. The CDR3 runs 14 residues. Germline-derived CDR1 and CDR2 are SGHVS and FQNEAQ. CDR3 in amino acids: CASSMKRGGETQYF. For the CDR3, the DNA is TGTGCCAGCAGCATGAAGCGGGGGGGGGAGACCCAGTACTTC.

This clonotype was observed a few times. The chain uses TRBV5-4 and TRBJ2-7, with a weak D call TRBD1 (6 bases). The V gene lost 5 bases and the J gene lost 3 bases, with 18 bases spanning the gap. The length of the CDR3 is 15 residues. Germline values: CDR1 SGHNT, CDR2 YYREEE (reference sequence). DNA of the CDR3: TGTGCCAGCAGTTCCGGGACATCCGGTCACTACGAGCAGTACTTC. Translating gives CASSSGTSGHYEQYF.

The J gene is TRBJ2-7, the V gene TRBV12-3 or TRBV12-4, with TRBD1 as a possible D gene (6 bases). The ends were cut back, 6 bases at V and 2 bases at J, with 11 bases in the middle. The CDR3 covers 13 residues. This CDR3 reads CASSLGQTYEQYF. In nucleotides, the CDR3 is TGTGCCAGCAGCCTAGGACAGACCTACGAGCAGTACTTC.

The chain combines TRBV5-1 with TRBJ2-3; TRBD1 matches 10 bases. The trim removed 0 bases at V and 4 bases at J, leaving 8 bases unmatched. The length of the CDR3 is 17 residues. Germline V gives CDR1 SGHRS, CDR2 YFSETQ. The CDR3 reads CASSLAGQGDGSDTQYF. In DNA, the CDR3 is TGCGCCAGCAGCTTGGCCGGACAGGGGGATGGATCAGATACGCAGTATTTT.

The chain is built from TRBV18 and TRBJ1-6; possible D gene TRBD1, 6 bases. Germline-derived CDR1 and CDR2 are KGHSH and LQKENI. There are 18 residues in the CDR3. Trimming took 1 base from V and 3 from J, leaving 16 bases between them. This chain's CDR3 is CASSPQKAGANYNSPLHF. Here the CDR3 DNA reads TGTGCCAGCTCACCACAGAAGGCAGGGGCAAACTATAATTCACCCCTCCACTTT.

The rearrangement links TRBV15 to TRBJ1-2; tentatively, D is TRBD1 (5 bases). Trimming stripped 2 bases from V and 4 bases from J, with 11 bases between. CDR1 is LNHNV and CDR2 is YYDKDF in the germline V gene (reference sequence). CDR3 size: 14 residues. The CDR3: CATSRPDRTYGYTF. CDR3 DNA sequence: TGTGCCACCAGCAGACCTGACAGAACCTATGGCTACACCTTC.

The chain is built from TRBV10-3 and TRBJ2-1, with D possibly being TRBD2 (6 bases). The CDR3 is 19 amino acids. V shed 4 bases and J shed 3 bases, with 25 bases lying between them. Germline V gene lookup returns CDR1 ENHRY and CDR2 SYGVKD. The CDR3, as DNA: TGTGCCATCAGTGCAGGAACAGGATCCCCCCGCGGGAACTACAATGAGCAGTTCTTC. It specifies CAISAGTGSPRGNYNEQFF.

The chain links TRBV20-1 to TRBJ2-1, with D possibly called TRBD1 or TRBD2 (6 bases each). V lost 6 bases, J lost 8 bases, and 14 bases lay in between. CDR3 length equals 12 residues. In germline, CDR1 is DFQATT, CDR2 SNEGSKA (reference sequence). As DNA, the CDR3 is TGCAGTGCCAGACTGGGGGGCGATGAGCAGTTCTTC. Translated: CSARLGGDEQFF.

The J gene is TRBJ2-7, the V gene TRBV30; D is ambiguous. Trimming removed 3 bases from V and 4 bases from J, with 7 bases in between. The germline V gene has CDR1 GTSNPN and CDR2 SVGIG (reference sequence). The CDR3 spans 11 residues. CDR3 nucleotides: TGTGCCTGGAGACATAAGTACGAGCAGTACTTC. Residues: CAWRHKYEQYF.

The CDR3 sequence is CASSPSRGGSNQPQHF. The CDR3 region has the DNA TGTGCCAGCAGCCCCTCTCGCGGGGGTAGCAATCAGCCCCAGCATTTT. The chain uses TRBV6-2 or TRBV6-3 and TRBJ1-5; D possibly corresponds to TRBD1 (5 bases). The V and J ends lost 6 bases and 0 bases respectively, with 15 bases between them. Looked up from germline, CDR1 is MNHEY and CDR2 is SVGEGT. The CDR3 is made up of 16 amino acids.

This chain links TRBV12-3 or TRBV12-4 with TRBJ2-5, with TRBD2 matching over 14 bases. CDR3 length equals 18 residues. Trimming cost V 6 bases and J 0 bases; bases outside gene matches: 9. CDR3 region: CASRRLAGGLMDQETQYF. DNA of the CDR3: TGTGCCAGCAGACGACTAGCGGGGGGGTTAATGGACCAAGAGACCCAGTACTTC.

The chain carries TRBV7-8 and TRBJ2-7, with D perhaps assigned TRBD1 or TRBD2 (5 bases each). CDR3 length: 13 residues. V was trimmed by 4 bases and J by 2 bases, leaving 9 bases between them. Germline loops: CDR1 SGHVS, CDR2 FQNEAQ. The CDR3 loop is CASSSWGTYEQYV. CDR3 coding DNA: TGTGCCAGCAGCTCTTGGGGGACCTACGAGCAGTACGTC.

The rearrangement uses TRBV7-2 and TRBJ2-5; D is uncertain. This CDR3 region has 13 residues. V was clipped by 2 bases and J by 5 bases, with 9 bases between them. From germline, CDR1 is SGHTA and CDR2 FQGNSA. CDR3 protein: CASSLWSRETQYF. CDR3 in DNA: TGTGCCAGCAGCTTATGGAGTCGTGAGACCCAGTACTTC.

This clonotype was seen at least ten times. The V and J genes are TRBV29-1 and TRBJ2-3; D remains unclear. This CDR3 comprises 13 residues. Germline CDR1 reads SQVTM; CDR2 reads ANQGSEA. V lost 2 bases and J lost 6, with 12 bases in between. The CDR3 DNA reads TGCAGCGTTGAAAAGGACGGACGGGATACGCAGTATTTT. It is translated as CSVEKDGRDTQYF.